This passage covers 13 T cell receptor beta chains from one sample sequenced in a study of control samples from healthy donors and cancer patients. The table came from immunoSEQ multiplex PCR; TCRdb's copy has only in-frame clones and leaves some out. There are approximately 110,000 clones in the sample; 83% occur only once, and around 14% lies in the top ten. Sequenced sample: blood. Every receptor here comes from a woman between 45 and 60 years old in good health.

The chain recombines TRBV5-4 with TRBJ1-1; a weak D match, TRBD1 (5 bases). Germline V gene sequence: CDR1 SGHNT, CDR2 YYREEE (reference sequence). The CDR3 is made up of 14 amino acids. V shed 0 bases and J shed 4 bases, with 10 bases lying between them. CDR3 sequence (DNA): TGTGCCAGCAGCTTGGAAGGAAGGGGCACTGAAGCTTTCTTT. The encoded protein is CASSLEGRGTEAFF. Together with reference TRBV5-4 and TRBJ1-1, the CDR3 gives the full variable domain: ETGVTQSPTHLIKTRGQQVTLRCSSQSGHNTVSWYQQALGQGPQFIFQYYREEENGRGNFPPRFSGLQFPNYSSELNVNALELDDSALYLCASSLEGRGTEAFFGQGTRLTVV.

The rearrangement links TRBV18 to TRBJ2-3; D is tentatively TRBD1 or TRBD2 (5 bases each). The CDR3 covers 16 residues. The ends were cut back, 1 base at V and 1 base at J, with 12 bases in the middle. The germline gives CDR1 KGHSH, CDR2 LQKENI. Here the CDR3 reads CASSPRGSDGTDTQYF. The DNA for the CDR3 is TGTGCCAGCTCACCACGGGGGAGCGACGGCACAGATACGCAGTATTTT.

The chain joins TRBV29-1 to TRBJ1-1; tentative D call: TRBD1 (6 bases). Germline CDR1 is SQVTM and CDR2 is ANQGSEA. V shed 6 bases and J shed 0 bases, with 11 bases lying between them. The length of the CDR3 is 13 residues. The chain's CDR3 is CSVQGRMNTEAFF. The CDR3 bases are TGCAGCGTACAGGGACGGATGAACACTGAAGCTTTCTTT.

This clone was seen once. The chain combines TRBV5-6 with TRBJ1-1; D unresolved. The V end was cut by 1 base, the J end by 7 bases, with 5 bases between. The germline V gene encodes CDR1 SGHDT and CDR2 YYEEEE. This CDR3 has 11 amino acids. CDR3: CASSLKGEAFF. In nucleotides, the CDR3 is TGTGCCAGCAGCTTGAAAGGTGAAGCTTTCTTT.

The count of this clone is one. This rearrangement joins TRBV11-2 to TRBJ2-3, with TRBD1 matching over 9 bases. Germline CDR1 SGHAT, CDR2 FQNNGV. V was clipped by 5 bases and J by 3 bases; unmatched bases: 3. CDR3 length equals 14 residues. The CDR3 sequence: CASSMDRGTDTQYF. The CDR3 nucleotides are TGTGCCAGCAGCATGGACAGGGGAACAGATACGCAGTATTTT.

J is TRBJ2-1 and V is TRBV29-1; D may be TRBD1 (6 bases). CDR1 and CDR2 from the germline V gene are SQVTM and ANQGSEA. V was clipped by 6 bases and J by 2 bases, with 14 bases between them. The length of the CDR3 is 14 residues. The DNA of the CDR3 is TGCAGCGTACCAACAGGGACCCCCTACAATGAGCAGTTCTTC. As protein: CSVPTGTPYNEQFF.

The chain combines TRBV10-3 with TRBJ1-2; 9 bases match TRBD1. Germline V gene lookup returns CDR1 ENHRY and CDR2 SYGVKD. The CDR3 spans 15 residues. V was clipped by 9 bases and J by 2 bases; unmatched bases: 10. CDR3 region: CAISTGTGKNYGYTF. CDR3 coding DNA: TGTGCCATTAGTACCGGGACAGGGAAGAACTATGGCTACACCTTC.

The chain uses TRBV27 and TRBJ2-7; TRBD1 matches at 10 bases. V lost 7 bases and J lost 7; bases outside the gene matches: 13. The CDR3 consists of 15 residues. Germline CDR1 MNHEY, CDR2 SMNVEV (reference sequence). CDR3 sequence: CASKTGTGALQEQYF. CDR3 in DNA: TGTGCCAGCAAGACCGGGACAGGGGCCCTTCAGGAGCAGTACTTC.

The chain links TRBV7-2 to TRBJ2-1; D might be TRBD2 (5 bases). Germline assignment: CDR1 SGHTA and CDR2 FQGNSA. V dropped 5 bases and J dropped 6 bases, with 17 bases sitting between them. There are 15 residues in the CDR3. The CDR3 sequence is CASSQHGDSGNEQFF. The DNA for the CDR3 is TGTGCCAGCAGCCAACACGGGGATTCGGGCAATGAGCAGTTCTTC.

The chain uses TRBV7-8 and TRBJ2-3, with D perhaps TRBD1 or TRBD2 (5 bases each). The CDR3 has 16 residues. The germline V and J ends were trimmed by 5 bases and 2 bases, with 17 bases remaining between them. Germline assignment: CDR1 SGHVS and CDR2 FQNEAQ. The CDR3 nucleotides read TGTGCCAGCAGCCTTACTCCGGGACGACACACAGATACGCAGTATTTT. Its protein is CASSLTPGRHTDTQYF.

In nucleotides, the CDR3 is TGTGCCAGTAGTCCTGACCGCGTCCCTGACCACTTT. Its translation: CASSPDRVPDHF. The V and J genes are TRBV19 and TRBJ1-6; D is uncertain. Trimming removed 5 bases from V and 18 bases from J, with 17 bases in between. CDR1 and CDR2 from the germline V gene are LNHDA and SQIVND (reference sequence). The length of the CDR3 is 12 residues. The complete variable domain, with remaining parts taken from reference TRBV19 and TRBJ1-6, reads DGGITQSPKYLFRKEGQNVTLSCEQNLNHDAMYWYRQDPGQGLRLIYYSQIVNDFQKGDIAEGYSVSREKKESFPLTVTSAQKNPTAFYLCASSPDRVPDHFGNGTRLTVT.

The genes are TRBV6-5 and TRBJ1-1, with unresolved D. V gave up 0 bases and J gave up 1 base, with 9 bases separating them. This CDR3 comprises 15 residues. Germline CDR1 MNHEY, CDR2 SVGAGI. The CDR3 loop reads CASSYSNDANTEAFF. The DNA of the CDR3 is TGTGCCAGCAGTTACTCTAACGATGCGAACACTGAAGCTTTCTTT.

This clone was picked up a small number of times. The chain links TRBV2 to TRBJ2-3; 8 nucleotides align to TRBD2. The germline CDR1 and CDR2 sequences are SNHLY and FYNNEI. The CDR3 loop spans 15 amino acids. With V trimmed by 3 bases and J by 4 bases, 6 bases remained unmatched. The DNA for the CDR3 is TGTGCCAGCAGTGATAGCGGGAACCAGCCAGATACGCAGTATTTT. This codes for CASSDSGNQPDTQYF.